This record covers a single TCR beta chain. What it recognizes is unknown. A much larger clonotype is one base distant, so this may be a read error. This entry is derived from a study of read filtering for tumor transcriptome and immune sequencing. Overall study context: Mean patient age was approximately 66 years, range about 45 to 85; 17 male, roughly 14 female. By R-ISS, stages I, II and III held approximately 8, 16 and 7 patients. Whole-study findings and limits: The sorted CD138-negative fraction was a mixed bone marrow immune population, not purified T cells.

Molecular barcoded adaptors covering alpha/delta and beta/gamma chains were used on roughly 400 ng RNA. MiXCR, applied by TCRdb to the reads, yields one record per CDR3 protein. The top ten clones hold approximately 11% of a sample with about 130,000 distinct CDR3 sequences, 10% to 15% of them seen once. Sampling of bone marrow took place during active disease in every patient. Per germline, CDR1 SGHKS and CDR2 YYEKEE (reference sequence). The CDR3 spans 12 residues. This chain links TRBV5-5 with TRBJ2-4, with a tentative D call TRBD1 (6 bases). This clonotype was sampled from a donor aged 40 or over with multiple myeloma. The sequencing sample was made of a population of CD138-negative cells sorted from bone marrow. DNA for the CDR3: TGTGCCAGCAGCTTACAGGGAGACATTCCGTACTTC. It codes for CASSLQGDIPYF.